This record covers a single TCR beta chain. Looked up from germline, CDR1 is LGHDT and CDR2 is YNNKEL (reference sequence). V was trimmed by 1 base and J by 7 bases, leaving 8 bases between them. CDR3 length equals 14 residues. This specimen comes from a study of control samples from healthy donors and cancer patients. Measured with immunoSEQ multiplex PCR; TCRdb has only the in-frame clones, and not every one. Of roughly 190,000 clones in the sample, about 90% were seen once. The receptor was derived from a man aged 25-45 years in good health. The sample taken for sequencing was blood. V and J are TRBV3-1 (or the pseudogene TRBV3-2) and TRBJ1-6, with no clear D. The CDR3 DNA sequence: TGTGCCAGCAGCCAAGGCGATATAAATTCACCCCTCCACTTT. Protein: CASSQGDINSPLHF.